This TCR beta chain came from a study of blood T cell repertoires in COVID-19. Study-level information: Donors in the United States, Italy and Spain gave samples during acute or convalescent COVID-19. Nucleic acid was either cDNA or gDNA, and it came from T cells, B-cell-depleted T cells, or PBMCs.

In the authors' workflow: Amplified reference gene primers provided the basis for estimating nucleated cell counts. Produced via immunoSEQ multiplex PCR; TCRdb's table is partial and in-frame only. The V and J calls and clone size come from that table; D and trimming were worked out from the DNA. This sample has tens of thousands of clones; roughly 80% occur once, and the top ten carry about 23%. With 4 bases removed from V and 3 bases from J, the gap between germline ends came to 10 bases. Looked up from germline, CDR1 is SQVTM and CDR2 is ANQGSEA. The CDR3 length is 12 residues. Sample: peripheral blood. The chain joins TRBV29-1 to TRBJ2-7; D ambiguous. The clonotype originates from a man older than 75 with active or convalescent COVID-19. The CDR3 region has the DNA TGCAGCGTTGGGCAGGCAGGCTACGAGCAGTACTTC. As protein: CSVGQAGYEQYF.